The sequence of this TCR beta chain was determined in a study of cytomegalovirus exposure and HLA in healthy donors. In the PCR, 60 Vbeta and 13 Jbeta primers were used. Measured with immunoSEQ multiplex PCR; TCRdb has only the in-frame clones, and not every one. This table has approximately 220,000 clones, 82% appearing once. J gave up 3 bases and V 7 bases, and 7 bases lay outside the gene matches. The CDR3 is made up of 14 amino acids. The germline gives CDR1 SEHNR, CDR2 FQNEAQ (reference sequence). This receptor was identified in a middle-aged man in good health and CMV-seropositive. Sequencing input: PBMCs. V and J are TRBV7-9 and TRBJ1-1; 8 bases align to TRBD1. CDR3 loop: CASTRTGRDTEAFF. The CDR3, as DNA: TGTGCCAGCACCAGGACAGGGCGTGACACTGAAGCTTTCTTT.